These T cell receptor beta chains were read from a single sample in a study of T cell changes during pregnancy in multiple sclerosis. The repertoire was sequenced with immunoSEQ multiplex PCR; TCRdb's copy has only in-frame clones and lacks some. The data hold about 52,000 clones, with roughly 92% observed a single time. Sequences were derived from CD4+ T cells from peripheral blood mononuclear cells, sampled before pregnancy. The origin of the receptors is a female donor with multiple sclerosis, enrolled in a pregnancy study. CDR3s include the opening cysteine and the closing phenylalanine or tryptophan. The order of the fields is V gene, D gene, J gene, clone size, CDR3 protein, CDR3 DNA. A D gene is named only where the DNA matches it firmly. Size values are once, few and many counts, or a class for expanded clones, and some rows have none.

>TRBV7-9|NA|TRBJ1-5|NA
CASSSYRDRADQPQHF
TGTGCCAGCAGCTCATACCGGGATAGGGCGGATCAGCCCCAGCATTTT
>TRBV19|NA|TRBJ2-2|NA
CASSFGTLLNTGELFF
TGTGCCAGTAGTTTCGGGACACTTTTGAACACCGGGGAGCTGTTTTTT
>TRBV28|TRBD1|TRBJ1-2|NA
CAIGQGIFYGYTF
TGTGCCATTGGACAGGGGATATTCTATGGCTACACCTTC
>TRBV9|NA|TRBJ1-3|NA
CASSETVSSGNTIYF
TGTGCCAGCAGCGAGACAGTTAGCTCTGGAAACACCATATATTTT
>TRBV18|TRBD1|TRBJ2-1|NA
CASSPGQGAYNEQFF
TGTGCCAGCTCACCGGGACAGGGGGCCTACAATGAGCAGTTCTTC
>TRBV29-1|NA|TRBJ1-1|NA
CSVSLFAVGETEAFF
TGCAGCGTCTCCCTATTCGCGGTGGGAGAAACTGAAGCTTTCTTT
>TRBV28|NA|TRBJ1-5|NA
CASSSNRGHNSNQPQHF
TGTGCCAGCAGTTCGAATAGGGGCCACAATAGCAATCAGCCCCAGCATTTT
>TRBV28|TRBD1|TRBJ1-1|NA
CASSLTGALAEAFF
TGTGCCAGCAGTCTAACAGGGGCCCTAGCTGAAGCTTTCTTT
>TRBV19|NA|TRBJ1-5|few
CASGPQGSNQPQHF
TGTGCCAGTGGCCCCCAGGGTAGCAATCAGCCCCAGCATTTT
>TRBV5-1|NA|TRBJ1-3|NA
CASSLGGGTGNTIYF
TGCGCCAGCAGCTTAGGAGGAGGGACTGGAAACACCATATATTTT
>TRBV19|TRBD2|TRBJ2-1|once
CASSKLTSGRPMNEQFF
TGTGCCAGTAGTAAACTGACTAGCGGGAGGCCCATGAATGAGCAGTTCTTC
>TRBV6-1|NA|TRBJ2-1|once
CASRPLTGPNEQFF
TGTGCCAGCAGACCACTCACAGGTCCCAATGAGCAGTTCTTC
>TRBV5-1|NA|TRBJ2-3|NA
CASSFGFAGRGTDTQYF
TGCGCCAGCAGCTTTGGGTTTGCGGGGCGAGGCACAGATACGCAGTATTTT
>TRBV11-3|NA|TRBJ2-7|NA
CASSSGGSYEQYF
TGTGCCAGCAGCTCCGGGGGCTCCTACGAGCAGTACTTC